The T cell receptor (beta chain) described here comes from a study of siplizumab effects on memory and regulatory T cells. Study findings and constraints: Assignment to unstimulated subsets succeeded for only a minor fraction of the alloreactive clones.

Of note for this clone: Antigen: not known.

Method: immunoSEQ multiplex PCR; TCRdb's copy keeps in-frame clones and lacks some. In the table there are over 45,000 clones, around 98% of which are singletons. Material: naive CD8+ T cells sorted from blood. The receptor was derived from a human donor in good health.

DNA for the CDR3: TGTGCCAGCAGTGGAGGAGGTAGAGCCTCAGATACGCAGTATTTT. It codes for CASSGGGRASDTQYF. The chain employs TRBV2 and TRBJ2-3, with a tentative D call TRBD2 (5 bases). Trimming took off 4 bases at V and 4 bases at J, with 15 bases between the two ends. The CDR3 is 15 amino acids. Germline CDR1 is SNHLY and CDR2 is FYNNEI.